The 32 T cell receptor beta chains in this list originate from one sample, sequenced in a study of patients and donors after allogeneic stem cell transplantation. TCRdb reprocessed the RT-PCR reads with MiXCR, giving one entry per CDR3 protein. The sample lists 190,000 or so distinct CDR3 sequences, more than 35% occurring once. Sequencing was done on a sample of blood, either unsorted or a sorted T cell fraction (not recorded which). The receptors were gathered from a human donor who was either an allogeneic HSCT recipient or a stem cell or donor lymphocyte infusion donor (not recorded which). It is not recorded whose cells these are; they may come from a transplant donor.

V usage is TRBV7-9 and J usage is TRBJ2-1; unclear D gene. The germline V gene has CDR1 SEHNR and CDR2 FQNEAQ (reference sequence). The CDR3 length is 12 residues. Deletions cut 4 bases from V and 8 bases from J, with 9 bases between. The CDR3 is CASSSDAYEQFF. The CDR3 DNA reads TGTGCCAGCAGCTCGGACGCCTATGAGCAGTTCTTC.

In its sample, this clonotype was seen a few times. This chain links TRBV7-9 with TRBJ2-1; no definite D call. Trimming removed 0 bases from V and 8 bases from J, with 11 bases in between. Germline CDR1 and CDR2: SEHNR and FQNEAQ (reference sequence). The CDR3 covers 14 residues. DNA for the CDR3: TGTGCCAGCAGCTTAGCAGGACGGGTGGATGAGCAGTTCTTC. Protein product: CASSLAGRVDEQFF.

The chain recombines TRBV9 with TRBJ2-1, with 8 bases lining up with TRBD2. After removal of 4 bases from V and 0 bases from J, the junction contained 6 bases not matched to a gene. This CDR3 contains 16 residues. In germline, CDR1 is SGDLS, CDR2 YYNGEE. CDR3 sequence (DNA): TGTGCCAGCAGCCTTACCGGGACTAGCTCCTACAATGAGCAGTTCTTC. Translated, it gives CASSLTGTSSYNEQFF.

The chain links TRBV6-5 to TRBJ2-1, with 7 bases lining up with TRBD2. The CDR3 covers 16 residues. The germline V gene has CDR1 MNHEY and CDR2 SVGAGI. After removal of 6 bases from V and 5 bases from J, the junction contained 13 bases not matched to a gene. CDR3 loop: CASSPHRAAGDNEQFF. The CDR3 nucleotides read TGTGCCAGCAGCCCTCACAGAGCGGCGGGGGACAATGAGCAGTTCTTC.

This sequence joins TRBV20-1 and TRBJ1-1; no firm D call. The CDR3 has 13 amino acids. Germline loops: CDR1 DFQATT, CDR2 SNEGSKA (reference sequence). Trimming cost V 0 bases and J 5 bases, with 10 bases left between them. The DNA for the CDR3 is TGCAGTGCTAGAGATAACGAAATAACTGAAGCTTTCTTT. Its protein product is CSARDNEITEAFF.

Only a few counts were recorded for this clonotype. J is TRBJ1-6 and V is TRBV4-3; D remains ambiguous. V was trimmed by 1 base and J by 6 bases, leaving 13 bases between them. CDR3 length: 16 amino acids. Per the germline V gene, CDR1 is LGHNA and CDR2 is YSLEER. The CDR3 DNA sequence: TGCGCCAGCAGCCAAGGGGTGGTTGCGGGTAATTCACCCCTCCACTTT. Residues: CASSQGVVAGNSPLHF.

This clonotype was found a few times. This chain connects TRBV5-1 to TRBJ2-1; D is unclear. Germline loops: CDR1 SGHRS, CDR2 YFSETQ. Trimming took 3 bases from V and 5 from J, leaving 9 bases between them. This CDR3 is built from 13 residues. CDR3 residues: CASSSLDHNEQFF. The CDR3 DNA reads TGCGCCAGCAGCTCCCTGGACCACAATGAGCAGTTCTTC.

This chain uses TRBV24-1 with TRBJ2-3; TRBD1 or TRBD2 may be the D gene (5 bases each). Between the trimmed V and J ends, which lost 3 bases and 9 bases, there was a span of 15 bases. Germline V gene sequence: CDR1 KGHDR, CDR2 SFDVKD. This CDR3 spans 14 amino acids. CDR3 region: CATSDPGTWLTQYF. The CDR3, as DNA: TGTGCCACCAGTGATCCCGGGACCTGGCTGACGCAGTATTTT.

This chain connects TRBV24-1 to TRBJ1-1; 7 nucleotides line up with TRBD1. Germline loops: CDR1 KGHDR, CDR2 SFDVKD. Trimming removed 5 bases from V and 4 bases from J; junction bases left unmatched: 9. The CDR3 sequence is 15 residues long. CDR3 in amino acids: CATSGPTGRGTEAFF. The CDR3 DNA reads TGTGCCACCAGTGGTCCGACAGGGAGAGGCACTGAAGCTTTCTTT.

This clonotype is a singleton in its sample. The chain links TRBV7-6 to TRBJ2-5, with TRBD2 identical over 7 bases. CDR3 length: 13 amino acids. Germline CDR1 is SGHVS and CDR2 is FNYEAQ. With 5 bases clipped from V and 7 bases from J, the junction kept 7 bases outside the gene matches. The CDR3 loop is CASSLLADGTQYF. The CDR3 nucleotides read TGTGCCAGCAGCCTTCTAGCGGACGGGACCCAGTACTTC.

The table lists this clonotype with a few counts. This chain links TRBV12-3 or TRBV12-4 with TRBJ2-2, with a possible D match to TRBD2 (6 bases). V shed 10 bases and J shed 6 bases, with 24 bases lying between them. The CDR3 consists of 16 residues. The CDR3 protein is CAIGRPDYTGSGELFF. The CDR3 region has the DNA TGTGCCATCGGCCGACCGGACTACACGGGTTCCGGGGAGCTGTTTTTT.

This clonotype was found a few times. The rearrangement joins TRBV7-2 to TRBJ2-6; D is unclear. Germline V lookup: CDR1 SGHTA, CDR2 FQGNSA. V was cut by 6 bases and J by 10 bases, with 4 bases left in between. This CDR3 spans 10 amino acids. The CDR3 DNA follows: TGTGCCAGCAGGCCTAACGTCCTGACTTTC. Its translation: CASRPNVLTF.

This clonotype was counted a few times. The chain has TRBV9 and TRBJ1-5; TRBD1 is a possible D gene (5 bases). The CDR3 has 15 amino acids. Trimming shortened V by 0 bases and J by 6 bases, and 13 bases separated the two germline ends. The germline V gene has CDR1 SGDLS and CDR2 YYNGEE. The CDR3 DNA reads TGTGCCAGCAGCGTAGACGCAGGGATAAGTCAGCCCCAGCATTTT. This encodes CASSVDAGISQPQHF.

CDR3 residues: CASSLSYTGNSPLHF. Here the CDR3 DNA reads TGTGCCAGCAGTTTATCGTATACAGGAAATTCACCCCTCCACTTT. The chain is built from TRBV27 and TRBJ1-6, with a weak D call TRBD1 (5 bases). The CDR3 totals 15 residues. V was cut by 0 bases and J by 7 bases, with 10 bases left in between. Germline values: CDR1 MNHEY, CDR2 SMNVEV (reference sequence).

This rearrangement joins TRBV9 to TRBJ2-5, with a possible D match to TRBD2 (6 bases). Trimming took 3 bases from V and 3 from J, leaving 18 bases between them. The CDR3 spans 16 residues. Per germline, CDR1 SGDLS and CDR2 YYNGEE. DNA of the CDR3: TGTGCCAGCAGCGGAGCTAAGGGACTTACTGAAGAGACCCAGTACTTC. Translated: CASSGAKGLTEETQYF.

The chain combines TRBV5-1 with TRBJ1-1, with a weak D call TRBD1 (6 bases). Per the germline V gene, CDR1 is SGHRS and CDR2 is YFSETQ. V lost 1 base to trimming and J lost 3 bases, with 10 bases between them. CDR3 length: 14 amino acids. DNA of the CDR3: TGCGCCAGCAGCTTGCTGGGGGCGGACACTGAAGCTTTCTTT. Translating it yields CASSLLGADTEAFF.

This clonotype has ten or more counts. The chain couples TRBV11-2 to TRBJ1-1; D remains ambiguous. CDR1 is SGHAT and CDR2 is FQNNGV in the germline V gene. The CDR3 has 11 amino acids. The ends were cut back, 0 bases at V and 8 bases at J, with 4 bases in the middle. The CDR3 coding sequence is TGTGCCAGCAGCTTAGAGGGGGAAGCTTTCTTT. This translates into CASSLEGEAFF.

J is TRBJ2-2 and V is TRBV29-1; D is perhaps TRBD2 (7 bases). CDR1 is SQVTM, CDR2 ANQGSEA, per germline. This CDR3 has 14 residues. V shed 4 bases and J shed 4 bases, with 13 bases lying between them. The CDR3 spells CSVGGGGGTGELFF. DNA for the CDR3: TGCAGCGTTGGAGGGGGGGGCGGCACCGGGGAGCTGTTTTTT.

The chain joins TRBV10-3 to TRBJ2-3, with 7 bases matching TRBD1. The V gene's germline CDR1 is ENHRY and CDR2 SYGVKD. Unmatched junction bases numbered 18, after V lost 3 bases and J lost 6 bases. The CDR3 consists of 18 residues. The CDR3 sequence: CAISDTIGAKGAKDTQYF. CDR3 nucleotide sequence: TGTGCCATCAGTGATACTATTGGGGCTAAGGGGGCCAAGGATACGCAGTATTTT.

The rearrangement uses TRBV7-9 and TRBJ1-2; possible D gene TRBD1, 6 bases. Looked up from germline, CDR1 is SEHNR and CDR2 is FQNEAQ (reference sequence). CDR3 length: 15 amino acids. Deletions cut 0 bases from V and 1 base from J, with 9 bases between. Written as DNA, the CDR3 is TGTGCCAGCAGCTTAGCGCTGGACAGTAACTATGGCTACACCTTC. Translated: CASSLALDSNYGYTF.

The gene calls are TRBV9 and TRBJ2-2; D unclear. Germline CDR1 SGDLS, CDR2 YYNGEE. Trimming shortened V by 3 bases and J by 1 base, and 7 bases separated the two germline ends. CDR3 length equals 14 residues. CDR3 loop: CASSARQNTGELFF. The DNA for the CDR3 is TGTGCCAGCAGCGCAAGACAGAACACCGGGGAGCTGTTTTTT.

This clonotype turned up a few times. This rearrangement joins TRBV20-1 to TRBJ2-7, with 7 bases matching TRBD1. The CDR3 contains 13 residues. With 4 bases clipped from V and 4 bases from J, the junction kept 7 bases outside the gene matches. Germline values: CDR1 DFQATT, CDR2 SNEGSKA (reference sequence). CDR3 sequence (DNA): TGCAGTGCTACCCGACAGGGACGGTACGAGCAGTACTTC. Amino acids: CSATRQGRYEQYF.

The chain combines TRBV3-1 with TRBJ2-1; possible D gene TRBD2, 5 bases. CDR1 is LGHDT and CDR2 is YNNKEL in the germline V gene (reference sequence). Trimming took off 0 bases at V and 6 bases at J, with 9 bases between the two ends. This CDR3 comprises 14 residues. DNA for the CDR3: TGTGCCAGCAGCCAAGAACTAGTTAGCAATGAGCAGTTCTTC. Protein sequence: CASSQELVSNEQFF.

This sequence joins TRBV5-5 and TRBJ1-1; a possible D gene is TRBD1 (5 bases). The length of the CDR3 is 13 residues. Trimming took off 3 bases at V and 5 bases at J, with 11 bases between the two ends. Per germline, CDR1 SGHKS and CDR2 YYEKEE (reference sequence). The CDR3 sequence: CASSSDWGTEAFF. Here the CDR3 DNA reads TGTGCCAGCAGCTCCGACTGGGGGACTGAAGCTTTCTTT.

The chain joins TRBV7-6 to TRBJ1-5; D is ambiguous. The CDR3 sequence is 15 residues long. CDR1 SGHVS and CDR2 FNYEAQ come from the germline V gene. V was pared by 5 bases and J by 5 bases, with 16 bases between. The CDR3 region has the DNA TGTGCCAGCAGCCTTCGGGCTGGGGTCGATCAGCCCCAGCATTTT. This translates into CASSLRAGVDQPQHF.

V gene TRBV29-1 combines with J gene TRBJ1-1; D gene ambiguous. This CDR3 comprises 11 residues. V lost 2 bases and J 6 bases, leaving 7 bases between the germline ends. CDR1 and CDR2 from the germline V gene are SQVTM and ANQGSEA. CDR3 sequence reads: CSVESPAEAFF. The CDR3 nucleotides are TGCAGCGTTGAAAGCCCTGCTGAAGCTTTCTTT.

This chain connects TRBV2 to TRBJ1-4; D is uncertain. Germline loops: CDR1 SNHLY, CDR2 FYNNEI. V was cut by 8 bases and J by 6 bases, with 13 bases left in between. This CDR3 is built from 13 residues. CDR3: CASGDLWDEKLFF. The DNA for the CDR3 is TGTGCCAGCGGCGACCTTTGGGATGAAAAACTGTTTTTT.

The table lists this clonotype with a few counts. The DNA for the CDR3 is TGTGCCAGCAGTGGGACGCAGGGGGCGCGATACACCTTC. Amino acids: CASSGTQGARYTF. The V and J genes are TRBV28 and TRBJ1-2; 8 nucleotides match TRBD1. Unmatched junction bases numbered 10, after V lost 5 bases and J lost 11 bases. The CDR3 extends over 13 amino acids. The V gene's germline CDR1 is MDHEN and CDR2 SYDVKM.

The gene calls are TRBV12-3 or TRBV12-4 and TRBJ2-2, with D perhaps TRBD2 (5 bases). Trimming shortened V by 11 bases and J by 1 base, and 14 bases separated the two germline ends. This CDR3 is built from 14 residues. This chain's CDR3 is CACERGWNTGELFF. In DNA, the CDR3 is TGTGCCTGCGAACGCGGGTGGAACACCGGGGAGCTGTTTTTT.

This clonotype turned up a few times. The chain has TRBV12-3 or TRBV12-4 and TRBJ1-1; 7 nucleotides match TRBD1. V trimming: 2 bases; J trimming: 7 bases; junction bases outside the gene matches: 7. The length of the CDR3 is 14 residues. The CDR3 sequence: CASSLRGPTGEAFF. Here the CDR3 DNA reads TGTGCCAGCAGTTTAAGGGGGCCCACAGGTGAAGCTTTCTTT.

This clonotype was observed a few times. This chain joins TRBV12-5 and TRBJ2-1, with a tentative D call TRBD2 (6 bases). Germline lookup yields CDR1 LGHNT and CDR2 FRNRAP. V lost 5 bases to trimming and J lost 0 bases, with 11 bases between them. This CDR3 is 15 amino acids long. CDR3 sequence (DNA): TGTGCTAGTGGTCCCGGGGGAAGCTCCTACAATGAGCAGTTCTTC. This gives the protein CASGPGGSSYNEQFF.

Concerning this clonotype: At one end the junction does not follow the germline gene, possibly because of a read error. The gene calls are TRBV20-1 and TRBJ2-7, with D unclear. Germline values: CDR1 DFQATT, CDR2 SNEGSKA (reference sequence). This CDR3 has 15 amino acids. The CDR3 sequence is CSARDPRKSSYERYF. CDR3 bases: TGCAGTGCTAGAGATCCTAGGAAGAGCTCCTACGAGCGGTACTTC.